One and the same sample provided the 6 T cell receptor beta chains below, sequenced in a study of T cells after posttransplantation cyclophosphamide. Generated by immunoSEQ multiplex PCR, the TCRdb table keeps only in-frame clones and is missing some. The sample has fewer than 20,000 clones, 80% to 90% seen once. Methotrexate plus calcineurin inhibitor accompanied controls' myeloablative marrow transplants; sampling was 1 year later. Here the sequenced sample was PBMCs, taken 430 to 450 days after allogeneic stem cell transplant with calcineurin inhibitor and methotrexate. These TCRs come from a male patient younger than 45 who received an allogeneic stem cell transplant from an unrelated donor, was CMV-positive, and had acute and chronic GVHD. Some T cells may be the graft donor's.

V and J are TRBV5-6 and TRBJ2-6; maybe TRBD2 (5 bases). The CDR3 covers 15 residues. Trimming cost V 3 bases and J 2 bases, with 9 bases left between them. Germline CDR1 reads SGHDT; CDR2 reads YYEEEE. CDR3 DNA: TGTGCCAGCAGCTCGGGATCTGCTGGGGCCAACGTCCTGACTTTC. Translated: CASSSGSAGANVLTF.

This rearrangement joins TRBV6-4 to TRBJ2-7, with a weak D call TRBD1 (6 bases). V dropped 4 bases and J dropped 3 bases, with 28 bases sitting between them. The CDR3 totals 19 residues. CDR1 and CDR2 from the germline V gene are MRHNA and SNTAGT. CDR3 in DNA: TGTGCCAGCAGTGGGACCAGGGGTACCCAATCTTCTGGGATCTACGAGCAGTACTTC. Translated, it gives CASSGTRGTQSSGIYEQYF.

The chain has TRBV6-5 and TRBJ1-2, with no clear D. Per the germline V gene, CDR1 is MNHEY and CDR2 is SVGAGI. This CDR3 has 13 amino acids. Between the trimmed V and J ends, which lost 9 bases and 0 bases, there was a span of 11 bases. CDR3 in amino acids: CASRSPPNYGYTF. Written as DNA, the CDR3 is TGTGCCAGTAGGAGCCCACCTAACTATGGCTACACCTTC.

Here the CDR3 reads CASSELRKRGGEQFF. The CDR3 nucleotides are TGTGCCAGCAGTGAACTTCGGAAGAGGGGGGGTGAGCAGTTCTTC. The chain carries TRBV2 and TRBJ2-1; a weak D match, TRBD2 (7 bases). V lost 2 bases and J lost 9, with 17 bases in between. The CDR3 length is 15 residues. The V gene's germline CDR1 is SNHLY and CDR2 FYNNEI.

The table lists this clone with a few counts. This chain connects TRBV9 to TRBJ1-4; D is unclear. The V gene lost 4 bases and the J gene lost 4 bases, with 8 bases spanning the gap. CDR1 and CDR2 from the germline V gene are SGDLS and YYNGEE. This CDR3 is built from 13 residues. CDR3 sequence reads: CASSPSLNEKLFF. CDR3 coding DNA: TGTGCCAGCAGCCCTAGCCTTAATGAAAAACTGTTTTTT.

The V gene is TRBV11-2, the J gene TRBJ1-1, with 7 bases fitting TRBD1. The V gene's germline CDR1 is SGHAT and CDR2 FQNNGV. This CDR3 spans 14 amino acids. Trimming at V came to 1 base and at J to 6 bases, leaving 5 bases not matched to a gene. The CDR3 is CASSLVRDRPEAFF. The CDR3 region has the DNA TGTGCCAGCAGCTTAGTCAGGGACAGACCTGAAGCTTTCTTT.